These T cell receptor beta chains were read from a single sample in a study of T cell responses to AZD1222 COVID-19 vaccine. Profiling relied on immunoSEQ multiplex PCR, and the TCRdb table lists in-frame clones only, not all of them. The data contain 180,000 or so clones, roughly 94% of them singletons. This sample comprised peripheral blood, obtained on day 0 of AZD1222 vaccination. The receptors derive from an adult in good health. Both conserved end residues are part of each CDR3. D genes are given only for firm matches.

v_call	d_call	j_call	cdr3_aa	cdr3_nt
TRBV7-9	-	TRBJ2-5	CASSSRQGPETQYF	TGTGCCAGCAGCTCCCGTCAGGGACCTGAGACCCAGTACTTC
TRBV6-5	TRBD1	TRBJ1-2	CASSLRRTGNYGYTF	TGTGCCAGCAGCCTGCGGCGGACAGGGAACTATGGCTACACCTTC
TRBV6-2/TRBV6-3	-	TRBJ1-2	CASSYSGVRNYGYTF	TGTGCCAGCAGTTACTCGGGGGTGCGTAACTATGGCTACACCTTC
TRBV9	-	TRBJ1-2	CASSAGNYGYTF	TGTGCCAGCAGCGCCGGGAACTATGGCTACACCTTC
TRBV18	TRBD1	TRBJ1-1	CASSQGQDLEAFF	TGTGCCAGCTCCCAAGGACAGGATCTTGAAGCTTTCTTT
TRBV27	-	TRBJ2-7	CASSAGLRPYEQYF	TGTGCCAGCAGTGCCGGACTCCGTCCCTACGAGCAGTACTTC
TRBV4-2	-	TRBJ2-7	CASSQGGFSEQYF	TGTGCCAGCAGCCAAGGGGGTTTCAGCGAGCAGTACTTC
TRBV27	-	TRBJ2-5	CASSLSRVETQYF	TGTGCCAGCAGTTTATCGAGGGTGGAGACCCAGTACTTC
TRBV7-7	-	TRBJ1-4	CASSPGPPGTEKLFF	TGTGCCAGCAGCCCCGGCCCCCCAGGGACGGAAAAACTGTTTTTT
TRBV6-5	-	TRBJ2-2	CAIGLPTDTGELFF	TGTGCCATTGGACTACCGACCGACACCGGGGAGCTGTTTTTT
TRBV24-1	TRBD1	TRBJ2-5	CATSDFRGSETQYF	TGTGCCACCAGTGATTTCAGGGGGTCAGAGACCCAGTACTTC
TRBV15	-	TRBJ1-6	CATSSTGLSYNSPLHF	TGTGCCACCAGCAGTACAGGGCTCTCCTATAATTCACCCCTCCACTTT
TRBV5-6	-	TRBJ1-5	CASSTDGTVNQPQHF	TGTGCCAGCAGCACGGACGGGACGGTCAATCAGCCCCAGCATTTT
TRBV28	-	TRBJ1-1	CASSLRQMNTEAFF	TGTGCCAGCAGTCTCCGACAGATGAACACTGAAGCTTTCTTT
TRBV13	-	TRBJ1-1	CASSDQRAQNTEAFF	TGTGCCAGCAGCGACCAAAGGGCCCAGAACACTGAAGCTTTCTTT
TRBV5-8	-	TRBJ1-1	CASSLPPGGTEAFF	TGTGCCAGCAGCTTGCCCCCGGGTGGGACTGAAGCTTTCTTT
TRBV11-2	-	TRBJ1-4	CAAGLVGQANEKLFF	TGTGCCGCAGGGTTAGTAGGACAAGCTAATGAAAAACTGTTTTTT